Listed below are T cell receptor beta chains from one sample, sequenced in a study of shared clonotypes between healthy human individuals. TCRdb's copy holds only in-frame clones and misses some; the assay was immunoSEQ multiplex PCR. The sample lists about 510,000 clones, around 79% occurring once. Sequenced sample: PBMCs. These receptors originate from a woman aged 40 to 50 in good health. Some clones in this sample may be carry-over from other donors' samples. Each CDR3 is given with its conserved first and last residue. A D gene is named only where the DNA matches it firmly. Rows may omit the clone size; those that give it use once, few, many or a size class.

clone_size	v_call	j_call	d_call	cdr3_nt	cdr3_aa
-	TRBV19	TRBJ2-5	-	TGTGCCAGTAGTATGCAGGGCAGCCAAGAGACCCAGTACTTC	CASSMQGSQETQYF
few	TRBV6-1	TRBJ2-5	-	TGTGCCAGCAGTTTAAACGGGGAGACCCAGTACTTC	CASSLNGETQYF
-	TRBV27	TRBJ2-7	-	TGTGCCAGCAGTCCCACAGGAATCTCCTACGAGCAGTACTTC	CASSPTGISYEQYF
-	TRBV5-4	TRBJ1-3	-	TGTGCCAGCAGCCAGCGAGAAGAGGGCTCTGGAAACACCATATATTTT	CASSQREEGSGNTIYF
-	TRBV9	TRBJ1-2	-	TGTGCCAGCAGCGTAGGGGAAGCGAGCTATGGCTACACCTTC	CASSVGEASYGYTF
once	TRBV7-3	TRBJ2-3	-	TGTGCCAGCAGCTTGGCGCCCCGTGGGACAGATACGCAGTATTTT	CASSLAPRGTDTQYF
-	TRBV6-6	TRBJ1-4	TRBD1	TGTGCCAGCAGAGAACAGGGGGCTGGTGAAAAACTGTTTTTT	CASREQGAGEKLFF
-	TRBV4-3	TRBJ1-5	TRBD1	TGCGCCAGCAGCCAAGATCCCAGGGGGAACAATCAGCCCCAGCATTTT	CASSQDPRGNNQPQHF
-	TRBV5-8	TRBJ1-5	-	TGTGCCAGCAGCCTCAACGGTAGAGACAATCAGCCCCAGCATTTT	CASSLNGRDNQPQHF
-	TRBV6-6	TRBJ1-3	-	TGTGCCAGCAGTACTAATGGAAACACCATATATTTT	CASSTNGNTIYF
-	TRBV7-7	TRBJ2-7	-	TGTGCCAGCAGCTTAGCCGGGGTGGACGAGCAGTACTTC	CASSLAGVDEQYF
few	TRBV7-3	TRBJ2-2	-	TGTGCCAGCAGCTCGTCTAGGACAGCCGGGGAGCTGTTTTTT	CASSSSRTAGELFF
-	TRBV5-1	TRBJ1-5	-	TGCGCCAGCAGCGTACAGGGTTTGACGGATCAGCCCCAGCATTTT	CASSVQGLTDQPQHF
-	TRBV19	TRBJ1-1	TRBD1	TGTGCCAGTAGTATATTCAGACAGGGTAGTGAAGCTTTCTTT	CASSIFRQGSEAFF
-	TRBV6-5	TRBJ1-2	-	TGTGCCAGCAGGGTGGAGAACTATGGCTACACCTTC	CASRVENYGYTF
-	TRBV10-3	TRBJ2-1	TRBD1	TGTGCCATCAGTGGACAGGGGAATGAGCAGTTCTTC	CAISGQGNEQFF
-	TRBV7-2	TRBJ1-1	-	TGTGCCAGCAGCTTAGAGGTGGCTTCTAGTGAAGCTTTCTTT	CASSLEVASSEAFF
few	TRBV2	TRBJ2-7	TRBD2	TGTGCCAGCAGTGTGGGGCGGGAGGGTATCGAGCAGTACTTC	CASSVGREGIEQYF
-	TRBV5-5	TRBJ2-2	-	TGTGCCAGCAGCTCACACAGTAGCGGGAACACCGGGGAGCTGTTTTTT	CASSSHSSGNTGELFF
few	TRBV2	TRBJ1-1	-	TGTGCCAGCAGTGAAGGGCCCTTGCTTATGAACACTGAAGCTTTCTTT	CASSEGPLLMNTEAFF
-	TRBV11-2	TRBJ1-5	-	TGTGCCAGCAGCCCCCATACCAATCAGCCCCAGCATTTT	CASSPHTNQPQHF
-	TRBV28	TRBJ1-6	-	TGTGCCAGCAGTCCCTTGGTCCTTGAGGGACGGAGGAGCTCCTATAATTCACCCCTCCACTTT	CASSPLVLEGRRSSYNSPLHF
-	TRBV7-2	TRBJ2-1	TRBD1	TGTGCCAGCAGACTCGGACAGGGGATATACAATGAGCAGTTCTTC	CASRLGQGIYNEQFF
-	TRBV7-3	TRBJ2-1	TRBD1	TGTGCCAGCAGCTTAGCCCCCTCGTCGACAGGGAGTTTCTACAATGAGCAGTTCTTC	CASSLAPSSTGSFYNEQFF
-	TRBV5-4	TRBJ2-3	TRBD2	TGTGCCAGCAGCTTGGCGGTGGCGGGAGGCACAGATACGCAGTATTTT	CASSLAVAGGTDTQYF
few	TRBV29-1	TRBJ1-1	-	TGCAGCGCACGACAGGACACGGTCACTGAAGCTTTCTTT	CSARQDTVTEAFF
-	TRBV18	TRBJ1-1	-	TGTGCCAGCTCACCAAATCAGGGTAACACTGAAGCTTTCTTT	CASSPNQGNTEAFF
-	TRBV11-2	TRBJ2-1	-	TGTGCCAGCAGCTTAGTCTCGGGCCATGAGCAGTTCTTC	CASSLVSGHEQFF
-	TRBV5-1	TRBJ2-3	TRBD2	TGCGCCAGCAGCGCGGGACTAGCGGGAGTGTCAGATACGCAGTATTTT	CASSAGLAGVSDTQYF
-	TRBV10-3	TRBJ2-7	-	TGTGCCATCAGTTCCGGCTCCTACGAGCAGTACTTC	CAISSGSYEQYF
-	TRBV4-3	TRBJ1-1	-	TGCGCCAGCAGCCAAGTTGGGGGGATCTTTGGCGGTGAAGCTTTCTTT	CASSQVGGIFGGEAFF
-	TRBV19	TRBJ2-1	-	TGTGCCAGTAGTGCCACATTGGGTGAGCAGTTCTTC	CASSATLGEQFF
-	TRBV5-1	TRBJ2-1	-	TGCGCCAGCAGCTCTGATCCCCAACGCTACAATGAGCAGTTCTTC	CASSSDPQRYNEQFF
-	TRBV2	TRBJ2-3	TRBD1	TGTGCCAGCAGCGGGACAGGGTTTGAAGATACGCAGTATTTT	CASSGTGFEDTQYF
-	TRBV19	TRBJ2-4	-	TGTGCCAGTAGTATAGGGAATACGGGAAACATTCAGTACTTC	CASSIGNTGNIQYF
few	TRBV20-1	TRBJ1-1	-	TGCAGTGCTAGACCCCGACGGGAAGCTTTCTTT	CSARPRREAFF
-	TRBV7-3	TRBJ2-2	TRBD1	TGTGCCAGCAGCTGGGACAGGGCCTCCGGGGAGCTGTTTTTT	CASSWDRASGELFF
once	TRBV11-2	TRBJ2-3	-	TGTGCCAGCAGCTTATACGTTGGGGTGGATACGCAGTATTTT	CASSLYVGVDTQYF
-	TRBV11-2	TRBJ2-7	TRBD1	TGTGCCAGCAGCCCCGACAGGGTAACGGGCGAGCAGTACTTC	CASSPDRVTGEQYF
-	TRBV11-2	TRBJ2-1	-	TGTGCCAGCAGCCCCGGGACCGAATACAATGAGCAGTTCTTC	CASSPGTEYNEQFF
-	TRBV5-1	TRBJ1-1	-	TGCGCCAGCAGCTTAGAAGGGCAGGCTGAAGCTTTCTTT	CASSLEGQAEAFF
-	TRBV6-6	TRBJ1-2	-	TGTGCCAGCAGTTACGAGGGTTTTAGAGGCTACACCTTC	CASSYEGFRGYTF
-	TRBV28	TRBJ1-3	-	TGTGCCAGCAGTTTGGTGCGGGTTGGAAACACCATATATTTT	CASSLVRVGNTIYF
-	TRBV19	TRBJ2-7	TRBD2	TGTGCCAGTAGTTCCGGGACTAGCGGGGGACAGTACTTC	CASSSGTSGGQYF
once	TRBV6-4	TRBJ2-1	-	TGTGCCAGCAGTGATGGGGTCTCGGGAGACAATGAGCAGTTCTTC	CASSDGVSGDNEQFF
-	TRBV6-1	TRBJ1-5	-	TGTGCCAGCAGTCAGACCCCAGGGGATAATCAGCCCCAGCATTTT	CASSQTPGDNQPQHF
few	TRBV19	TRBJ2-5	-	TGTGCCAGTACCCCTACACGTGCAGGGGTTCGTGAGACCCAGTACTTC	CASTPTRAGVRETQYF
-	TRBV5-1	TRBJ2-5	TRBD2	TGCGCCAGCAGCTTGACTAGCGGGAAACAAGAGACCCAGTACTTC	CASSLTSGKQETQYF
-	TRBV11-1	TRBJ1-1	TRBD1	TGTGCCAGCAGCTTAGCCAGGACAGGGGGGACCACTGAAGCTTTCTTT	CASSLARTGGTTEAFF
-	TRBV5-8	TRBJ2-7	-	TGTGCCAGCAGCTCCGGAAACTACGAGCAGTACTTC	CASSSGNYEQYF
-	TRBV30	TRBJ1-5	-	TGTGCCTGGAGGGCGGGGGGAGGCCCCAATCAGCCCCAGCATTTT	CAWRAGGGPNQPQHF
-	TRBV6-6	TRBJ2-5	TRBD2	TGTGCCAGCAGTAAATTAGCGGGAGGGCCAAAGGAGACCCAGTACTTC	CASSKLAGGPKETQYF
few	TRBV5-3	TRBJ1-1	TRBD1	TGTGCCAGAAGCGGGACAGGGGTGACGTGGGTGGCTTTCTTT	CARSGTGVTWVAFF
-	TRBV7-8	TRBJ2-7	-	TGTGCCAGCAGCTCGCACCACCTTTACTACGAGCAGTACTTC	CASSSHHLYYEQYF
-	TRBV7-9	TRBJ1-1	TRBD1	TGTGCCAGCAGCTCCTACAGGGGGCCGAACACTGAAGCTTTCTTT	CASSSYRGPNTEAFF
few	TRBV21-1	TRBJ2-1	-	TGTGCCAGCAGCAAGTCATATGAGCAGTTCTTC	CASSKSYEQFF
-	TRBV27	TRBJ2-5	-	TGTGCCAGCTCCCGCACGTACCAAGAGACCCAGTACTTC	CASSRTYQETQYF